Below are 12 T cell receptor beta chains sequenced from a single sample in a study of blood T cell repertoires in COVID-19. Only in-frame clones appear in the TCRdb table, and some are missing; sequencing was by immunoSEQ multiplex PCR. The sample lists about 98,000 clones, 75% to 90% occurring once. The material sequenced was peripheral blood. The receptors here all came from a woman in her forties or fifties with COVID-19, enrolled during active disease.

The genes are TRBV6-4 and TRBJ1-2, with 9 nucleotides matching TRBD1. With V trimmed by 2 bases and J by 8 bases, 6 bases remained unmatched. The CDR3 spans 14 residues. CDR1 is MRHNA, CDR2 SNTAGT, per germline. The CDR3, as DNA: TGTGCCAGCAGTGACACAGGGACAGGGAGAGGCTACACCTTC. Its protein is CASSDTGTGRGYTF.

V gene TRBV30 combines with J gene TRBJ1-4, with 12 bases fitting TRBD1. V shed 1 base and J 0 bases; nucleotides not matched to a gene: 18. CDR1 is GTSNPN, CDR2 SVGIG, per germline (reference sequence). This CDR3 comprises 22 residues. The CDR3 sequence: CAWSGMGPVRDRGLATNEKLFF. The CDR3 nucleotides are TGTGCCTGGAGTGGTATGGGGCCCGTCCGGGACAGGGGGCTTGCAACTAATGAAAAACTGTTTTTT.

The J gene is TRBJ1-3, the V gene TRBV30, with 9 bases lining up with TRBD1. The junction had 6 bases not matched to a gene; V was cut back by 3 bases and J by 3 bases. Germline V gives CDR1 GTSNPN, CDR2 SVGIG (reference sequence). This CDR3 has 15 amino acids. The CDR3 DNA sequence: TGTGCCTGGAGGACCACAGGGGGCTTTGGAAACACCATATATTTT. It is translated as CAWRTTGGFGNTIYF.

The table lists this clone with a count of one. The chain links TRBV7-9 to TRBJ1-1; no clear D gene. Germline loops: CDR1 SEHNR, CDR2 FQNEAQ (reference sequence). The V and J ends lost 5 bases and 4 bases respectively, with 23 bases between them. The CDR3 is 17 residues long. The DNA of the CDR3 is TGTGCCAGCAGCCCCAAAAGTCGACTTGAACGAGGCACTGAAGCTTTCTTT. Its protein is CASSPKSRLERGTEAFF.

The chain uses TRBV6-1 and TRBJ1-1; 8 bases map to TRBD1. Germline V gene lookup returns CDR1 MNHNS and CDR2 SASEGT. V gave up 1 base and J gave up 1 base; unmatched junction bases: 2. CDR3 length equals 15 residues. The CDR3 is CASSEGTGWNTEAFF. CDR3 bases: TGTGCCAGCAGTGAAGGGACAGGGTGGAACACTGAAGCTTTCTTT.

The CDR3 region has the DNA TGTGCCAGCAGCCTACACGCTAGCGGGGGGCCATTCTCCTACGAGCAGTACTTC. Amino acid sequence: CASSLHASGGPFSYEQYF. The V and J genes are TRBV6-4 and TRBJ2-7; the match to TRBD2 covers 11 bases. CDR1 and CDR2 from the germline V gene are MRHNA and SNTAGT. The V gene end was trimmed by 6 bases and the J gene end by 0 bases; junction bases not matched to a gene: 13. The CDR3 length is 18 residues.

This chain links TRBV3-1 (or the pseudogene TRBV3-2) with TRBJ2-3; possible D gene TRBD1, 6 bases. V dropped 4 bases and J dropped 1 base, with 9 bases sitting between them. The CDR3 consists of 14 residues. Germline loops: CDR1 LGHDT, CDR2 YNNKEL (reference sequence). CDR3 nucleotides: TGTGCCAGCAGCCCAAGACAGGGCACAGATACGCAGTATTTT. Translated: CASSPRQGTDTQYF.

This chain connects TRBV19 to TRBJ2-1, with 12 bases lining up with TRBD2. Per the germline V gene, CDR1 is LNHDA and CDR2 is SQIVND (reference sequence). This CDR3 comprises 16 residues. V shed 4 bases and J 5 bases; nucleotides not matched to a gene: 6. The CDR3 loop is CASSTPGLAGHNEQFF. CDR3 nucleotides: TGTGCCAGTAGTACCCCGGGACTAGCGGGTCACAATGAGCAGTTCTTC.

J is TRBJ1-1 and V is TRBV10-3; 7 nucleotides agree with TRBD1. Per the germline V gene, CDR1 is ENHRY and CDR2 is SYGVKD. Germline trimming cut 9 bases from V and 3 bases from J; bases unmatched to any gene: 10. The length of the CDR3 is 14 residues. CDR3 nucleotide sequence: TGTGCCATTAGGGACAGTAATTCGCACACTGAAGCTTTCTTT. Translating it yields CAIRDSNSHTEAFF.

The chain links TRBV6-4 to TRBJ1-1, with TRBD1 identical over 7 bases. This CDR3 is built from 14 residues. The germline gives CDR1 MRHNA, CDR2 SNTAGT. Trimming cost V 8 bases and J 1 base; bases outside gene matches: 7. Here the CDR3 reads CASRDRPSNTEAFF. Here the CDR3 DNA reads TGTGCCAGCCGGGACAGACCGTCGAACACTGAAGCTTTCTTT.

The chain joins TRBV5-4 to TRBJ1-3; D is uncertain. This CDR3 contains 15 residues. Germline CDR1 is SGHNT and CDR2 is YYREEE (reference sequence). Trimming shortened V by 0 bases and J by 0 bases, and 7 bases separated the two germline ends. The CDR3 coding sequence is TGTGCCAGCAGCTTGGACAGCCTCTCTGGAAACACCATATATTTT. Protein sequence: CASSLDSLSGNTIYF. The variable domain in full, with the rest retrieved from reference TRBV5-4 and TRBJ1-3, is ETGVTQSPTHLIKTRGQQVTLRCSSQSGHNTVSWYQQALGQGPQFIFQYYREEENGRGNFPPRFSGLQFPNYSSELNVNALELDDSALYLCASSLDSLSGNTIYFGEGSWLTVV.

The chain has TRBV29-1 and TRBJ2-1; possible D gene TRBD1, 5 bases. Germline V gives CDR1 SQVTM, CDR2 ANQGSEA. V was clipped by 2 bases and J by 6 bases, with 8 bases between them. The CDR3 has 12 residues. The CDR3 DNA reads TGCAGCGTTGAAATGGGGCGCAATGAGCAGTTCTTC. This sequence encodes CSVEMGRNEQFF.